This TCR beta chain derives from a study of metastatic and nonmetastatic thyroid tumors. Study-wide background: From malignant and benign thyroid patients, repertoires in blood and in tumor or nodule tissue were compared.

Findings of the study overall: TCR beta diversity was reportedly significantly higher in malignant thyroid tumors than benign nodules, in blood and tumor.

Thyroid surgery took place with no prior treatment in any patient. This clone has ten or more counts. Its antigen is undetermined. TCRdb re-analyzed the PCR reads using MiXCR. The profile shows some 23,000 clones, approximately 30% of them singletons. The receptor comes from a female donor with papillary thyroid cancer or a benign thyroid nodule (not recorded which). Some clones in this sample may be carry-over from other donors' samples. Material for sequencing was tumor tissue.

The CDR3 loop is CASRRSGPSVDQPQHF. The CDR3 DNA is TGTGCCAGCAGGAGATCGGGCCCGTCCGTCGATCAGCCCCAGCATTTT. The chain couples TRBV12-3 or TRBV12-4 to TRBJ1-5, with unresolved D. The germline V and J ends were trimmed by 6 bases and 5 bases, with 20 bases remaining between them. CDR3 size: 16 residues.